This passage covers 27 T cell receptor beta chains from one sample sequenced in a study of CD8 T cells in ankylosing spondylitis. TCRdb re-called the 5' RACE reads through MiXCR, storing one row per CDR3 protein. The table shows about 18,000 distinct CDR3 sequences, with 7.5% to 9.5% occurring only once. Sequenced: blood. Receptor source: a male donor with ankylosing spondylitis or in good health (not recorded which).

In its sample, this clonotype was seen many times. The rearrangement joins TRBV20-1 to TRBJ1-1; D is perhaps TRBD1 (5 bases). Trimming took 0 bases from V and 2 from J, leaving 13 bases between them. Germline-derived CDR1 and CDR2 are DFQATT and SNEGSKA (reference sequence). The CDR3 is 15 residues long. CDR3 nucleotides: TGCAGTGCTAGAGAGGCTCGGGGGTTCAACACTGAAGCTTTCTTT. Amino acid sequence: CSAREARGFNTEAFF.

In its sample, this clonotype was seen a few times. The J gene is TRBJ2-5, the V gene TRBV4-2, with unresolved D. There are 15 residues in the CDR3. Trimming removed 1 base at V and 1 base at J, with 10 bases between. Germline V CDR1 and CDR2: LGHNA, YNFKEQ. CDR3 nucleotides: TGTGCCAGCAGCCAAGCGCTAGGGCGCCAAGAGACCCAGTACTTC. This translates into CASSQALGRQETQYF.

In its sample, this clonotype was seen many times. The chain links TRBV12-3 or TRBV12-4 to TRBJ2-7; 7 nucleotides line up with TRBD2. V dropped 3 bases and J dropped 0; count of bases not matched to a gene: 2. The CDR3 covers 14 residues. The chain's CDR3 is CASSLGGSSYEQYV. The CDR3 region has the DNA TGTGCCAGCAGTTTGGGAGGGAGCTCCTACGAGCAGTACGTC.

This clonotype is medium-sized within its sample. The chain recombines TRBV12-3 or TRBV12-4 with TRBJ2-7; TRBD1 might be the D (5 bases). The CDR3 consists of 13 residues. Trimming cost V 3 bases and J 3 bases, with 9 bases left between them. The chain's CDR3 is CASSLGQYYEQYF. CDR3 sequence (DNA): TGTGCCAGCAGTTTGGGGCAGTACTACGAGCAGTACTTC.

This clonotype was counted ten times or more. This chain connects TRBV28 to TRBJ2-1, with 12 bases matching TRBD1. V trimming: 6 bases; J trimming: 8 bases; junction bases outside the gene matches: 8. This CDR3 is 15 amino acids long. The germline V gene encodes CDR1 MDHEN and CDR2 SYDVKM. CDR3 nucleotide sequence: TGTGCCAGCAGGCCCGGGACAGGGGGCTTTGATGAGCAGTTCTTC. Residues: CASRPGTGGFDEQFF.

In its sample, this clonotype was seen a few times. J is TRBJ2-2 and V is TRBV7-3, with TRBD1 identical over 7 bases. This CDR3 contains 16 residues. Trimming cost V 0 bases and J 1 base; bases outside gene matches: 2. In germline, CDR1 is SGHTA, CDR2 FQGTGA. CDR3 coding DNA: TGTGCCAGCAGCTTAACCAGGACAGGGAACACCGGGGAGCTGTTTTTT. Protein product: CASSLTRTGNTGELFF.

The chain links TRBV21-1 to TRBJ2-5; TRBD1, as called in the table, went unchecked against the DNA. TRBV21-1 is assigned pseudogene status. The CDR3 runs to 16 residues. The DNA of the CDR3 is TGTGCCAGCAGCAAACCTCCACAGGGTTGGGGGGAGACCCAGTACTTC. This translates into CASSKPPQGWGETQYF.

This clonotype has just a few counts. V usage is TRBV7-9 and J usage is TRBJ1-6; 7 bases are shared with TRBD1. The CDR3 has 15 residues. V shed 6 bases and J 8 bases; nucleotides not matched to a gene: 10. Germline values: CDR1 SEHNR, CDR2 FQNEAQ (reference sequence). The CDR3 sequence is CASSQNRGDHSPLHF. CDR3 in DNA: TGTGCCAGCAGTCAGAACAGGGGAGATCATTCACCCCTCCACTTT.

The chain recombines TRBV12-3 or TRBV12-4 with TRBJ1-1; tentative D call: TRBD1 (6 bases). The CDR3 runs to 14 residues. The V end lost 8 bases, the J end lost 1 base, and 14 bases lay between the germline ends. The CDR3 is CASAPRGGNTEAFF. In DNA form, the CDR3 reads TGTGCCAGCGCCCCTAGGGGGGGGAACACTGAAGCTTTCTTT.

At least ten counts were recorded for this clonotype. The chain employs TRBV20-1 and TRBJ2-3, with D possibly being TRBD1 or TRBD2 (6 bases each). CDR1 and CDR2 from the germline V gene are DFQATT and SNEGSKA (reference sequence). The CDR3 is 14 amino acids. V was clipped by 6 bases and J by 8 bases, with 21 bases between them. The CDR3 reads CSAWDSTGPGTQYF. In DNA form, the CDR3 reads TGCAGTGCCTGGGACTCCACAGGGCCCGGTACGCAGTATTTT.

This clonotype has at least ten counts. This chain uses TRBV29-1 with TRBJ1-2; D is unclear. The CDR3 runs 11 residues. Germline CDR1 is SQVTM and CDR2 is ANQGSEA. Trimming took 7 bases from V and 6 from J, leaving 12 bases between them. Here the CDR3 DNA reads TGCAGCGCCTTCCGGACGGATGGCTACACCTTC. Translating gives CSAFRTDGYTF.

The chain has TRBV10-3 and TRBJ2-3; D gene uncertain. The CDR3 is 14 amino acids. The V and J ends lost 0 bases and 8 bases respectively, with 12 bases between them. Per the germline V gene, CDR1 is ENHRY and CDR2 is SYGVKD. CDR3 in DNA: TGTGCCATCAGTGAGTCGACCTATCCTGGTACGCAGTATTTT. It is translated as CAISESTYPGTQYF.

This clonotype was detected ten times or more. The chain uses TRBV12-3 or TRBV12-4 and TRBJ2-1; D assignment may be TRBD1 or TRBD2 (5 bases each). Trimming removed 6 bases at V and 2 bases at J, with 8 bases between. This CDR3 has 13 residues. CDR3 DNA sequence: TGTGCCAGCAGCAGGGAGACCTACAATGAGCAGTTCTTC. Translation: CASSRETYNEQFF.

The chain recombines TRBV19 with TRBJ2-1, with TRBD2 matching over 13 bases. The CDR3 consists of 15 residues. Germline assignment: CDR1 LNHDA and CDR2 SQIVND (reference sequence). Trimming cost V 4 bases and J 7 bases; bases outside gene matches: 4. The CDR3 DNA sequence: TGTGCCAGTAGTACGGGACTAGCGGGAACTAATGAGCAGTTCTTC. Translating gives CASSTGLAGTNEQFF.

CDR3 loop: CASSAGTSGNEQFF. DNA of the CDR3: TGCGCCAGCAGCGCCGGGACTAGCGGCAATGAGCAGTTCTTC. The chain couples TRBV5-1 to TRBJ2-1; TRBD2 aligns across 11 bases. Germline-derived CDR1 and CDR2 are SGHRS and YFSETQ. CDR3 size: 14 residues. V was clipped by 4 bases and J by 6 bases; unmatched bases: 3.

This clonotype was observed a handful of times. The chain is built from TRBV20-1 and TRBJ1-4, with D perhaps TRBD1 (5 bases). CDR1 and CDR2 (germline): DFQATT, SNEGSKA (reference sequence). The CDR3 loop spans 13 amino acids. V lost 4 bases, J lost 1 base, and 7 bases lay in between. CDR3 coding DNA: TGCAGTGCTAAGGGGCTAACTAATGAAAAACTGTTTTTT. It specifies CSAKGLTNEKLFF.

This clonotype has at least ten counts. This CDR3 reads CASSPPQLAGVGSQYF. The CDR3 DNA follows: TGTGCCAGCAGTCCCCCGCAACTAGCGGGAGTGGGGTCCCAGTACTTC. This chain joins TRBV12-3 or TRBV12-4 and TRBJ2-5; TRBD2 agrees at 11 bases. This CDR3 has 16 amino acids. The ends lost 5 bases at V and 9 bases at J; junction bases unmatched: 14.

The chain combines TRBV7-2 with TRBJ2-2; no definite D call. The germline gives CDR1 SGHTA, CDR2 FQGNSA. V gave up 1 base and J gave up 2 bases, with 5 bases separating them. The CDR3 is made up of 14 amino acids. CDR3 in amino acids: CASSLVINTGELFF. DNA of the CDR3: TGTGCCAGCAGCTTAGTTATAAACACCGGGGAGCTGTTTTTT.

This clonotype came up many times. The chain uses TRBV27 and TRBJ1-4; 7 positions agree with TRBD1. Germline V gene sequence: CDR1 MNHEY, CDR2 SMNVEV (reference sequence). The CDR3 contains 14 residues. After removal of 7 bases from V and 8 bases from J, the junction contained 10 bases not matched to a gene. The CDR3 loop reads CASKSGQIPEKLFF. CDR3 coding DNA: TGTGCCAGCAAATCGGGACAGATCCCCGAAAAACTGTTTTTT.

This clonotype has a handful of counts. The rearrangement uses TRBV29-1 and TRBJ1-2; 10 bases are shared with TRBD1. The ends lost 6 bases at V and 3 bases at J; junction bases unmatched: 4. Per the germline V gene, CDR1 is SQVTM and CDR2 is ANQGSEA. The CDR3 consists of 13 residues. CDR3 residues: CSVRTGGHYGYTF. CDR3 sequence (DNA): TGCAGCGTGAGGACAGGGGGGCACTATGGCTACACCTTC.

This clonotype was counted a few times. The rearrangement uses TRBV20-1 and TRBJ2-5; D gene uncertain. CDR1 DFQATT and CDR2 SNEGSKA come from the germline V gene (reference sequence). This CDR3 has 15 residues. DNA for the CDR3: TGCAGCCCAAAGGCTACCCAGATGCTCCAAGAGACCCAGTACTTC. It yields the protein CSPKATQMLQETQYF.

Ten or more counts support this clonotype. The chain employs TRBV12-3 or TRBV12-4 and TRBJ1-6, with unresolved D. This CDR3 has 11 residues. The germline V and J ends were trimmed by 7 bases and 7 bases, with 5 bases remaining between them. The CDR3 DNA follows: TGTGCCAGCAAAGCCAATTCACCCCTCCACTTT. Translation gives CASKANSPLHF.

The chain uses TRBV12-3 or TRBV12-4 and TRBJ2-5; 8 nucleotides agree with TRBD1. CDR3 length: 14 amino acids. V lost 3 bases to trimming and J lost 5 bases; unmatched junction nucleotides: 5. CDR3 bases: TGTGCCAGCAGTTTCCAGGGGGCGTTGGAGACCCAGTACTTC. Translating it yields CASSFQGALETQYF.

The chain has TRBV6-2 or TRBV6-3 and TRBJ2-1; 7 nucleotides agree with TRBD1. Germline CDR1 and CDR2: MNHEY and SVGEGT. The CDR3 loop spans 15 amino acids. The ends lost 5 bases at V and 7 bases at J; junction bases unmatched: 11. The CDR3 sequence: CASSPLTGMGNEQFF. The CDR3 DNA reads TGTGCCAGCAGTCCTCTGACAGGGATGGGGAATGAGCAGTTCTTC.

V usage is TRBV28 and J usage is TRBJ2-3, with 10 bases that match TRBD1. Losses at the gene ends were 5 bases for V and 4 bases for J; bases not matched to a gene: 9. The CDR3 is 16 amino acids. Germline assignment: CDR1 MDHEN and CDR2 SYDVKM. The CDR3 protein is CASSQKDRGTADTQYF. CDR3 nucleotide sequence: TGTGCCAGCAGTCAAAAGGACAGGGGGACGGCAGATACGCAGTATTTT.

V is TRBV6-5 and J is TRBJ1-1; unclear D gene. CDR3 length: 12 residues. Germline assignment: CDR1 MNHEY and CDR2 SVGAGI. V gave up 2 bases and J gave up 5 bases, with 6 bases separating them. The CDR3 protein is CASSYGRTEAFF. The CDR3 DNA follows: TGTGCCAGCAGTTACGGTAGGACTGAAGCTTTCTTT.

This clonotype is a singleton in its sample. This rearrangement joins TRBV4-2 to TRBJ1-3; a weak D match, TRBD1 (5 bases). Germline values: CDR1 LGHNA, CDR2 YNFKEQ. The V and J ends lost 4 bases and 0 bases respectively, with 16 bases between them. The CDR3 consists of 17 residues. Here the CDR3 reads CASSPNGAEDSGNTIYF. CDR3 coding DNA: TGTGCCAGCAGCCCGAATGGGGCCGAAGACTCTGGAAACACCATATATTTT.